This TCR beta chain appears in the sequencing data of a study of beta chain features in type 1 diabetes. This clone showed up just a few times. Heparinised blood was drawn once per donor, averaging roughly 120 mL. A CD45RO/CCR7/CD25/CD127/CD95/CD27 panel sorted naive, central memory, regulatory and stem cell-like memory CD4+ cells. The sequenced template was cDNA made from the entire isolated RNA. Sequencing was performed with immunoSEQ multiplex PCR; in TCRdb, only in-frame clones are kept and a portion is missing. The table shows 350,000 or so clones, with around a fifth occurring only once. The CDR3 covers 12 residues. With V trimmed by 4 bases and J by 14 bases, 9 bases remained unmatched. Germline V gives CDR1 SGHNT, CDR2 YYREEE (reference sequence).

The gene calls are TRBV5-4 and TRBJ2-5; the match to TRBD1 covers 9 bases. This TCR derives from a young woman in good health. The sequencing input was naive CD4+ T cells from blood. CDR3 nucleotide sequence: TGTGCCAGCAGCCGCGCCGGGACAGGGCCATACTTC. It codes for CASSRAGTGPYF.